A selection of T cell receptor beta chains follows, all from one sample in a study of Graves' ophthalmopathy and Graves' hyperthyroidism. TCRdb redid the calling of the multiplex PCR reads with MiXCR, one entry per CDR3 protein. The top ten hold 5.5% to 8% of the sample, which has 300,000 to 500,000 distinct CDR3 sequences, over 15% seen once. Sequences were obtained from peripheral blood. All receptors come from a woman aged 18-30 years with stable Graves' hyperthyroidism. The CDR3 runs from the conserved cysteine through the conserved F or W. D genes are given only for firm matches. Not every row has a clone size; where given, it reads once, few, many or a size class.

D gene: -; V gene: TRBV19; J gene: TRBJ1-1; clone size: many; CDR3 DNA: TGTGCCAGTAGTATAGTGGGAGCAGGAGTAATGAACACTGAAGCTTTCTTT; CDR3 protein: CASSIVGAGVMNTEAFF
D gene: -; V gene: TRBV14; J gene: TRBJ1-1; clone size: many; CDR3 DNA: TGTGCCAGCAGCCTGTGGGGGGCAAGGAACACTGAAGCTTTCTTT; CDR3 protein: CASSLWGARNTEAFF
D gene: -; V gene: TRBV20-1; J gene: TRBJ1-2; clone size: many; CDR3 DNA: TGCAGTGCTGAATTCCAAACTGCTAACTATGGCTACACCTTC; CDR3 protein: CSAEFQTANYGYTF
D gene: TRBD2; V gene: TRBV9; J gene: TRBJ2-7; clone size: many; CDR3 DNA: TGTGCCAGCAGCGCGCAGGGAGGGAACGAGCAGTACTTC; CDR3 protein: CASSAQGGNEQYF
D gene: -; V gene: TRBV19; J gene: TRBJ1-2; clone size: many; CDR3 DNA: TGTGCCAGCACTACAGTTAACTATGGCTACACCTTC; CDR3 protein: CASTTVNYGYTF
D gene: -; V gene: TRBV12-3/TRBV12-4; J gene: TRBJ1-1; clone size: -; CDR3 DNA: TGTGCCAGCAGAACAACGTCGGGAACTGAAGCTTTCTTT; CDR3 protein: CASRTTSGTEAFF
D gene: TRBD2; V gene: TRBV2; J gene: TRBJ2-7; clone size: many; CDR3 DNA: TGTGCCAGCAGTGAAGAAGGGACTAGGGGCTACGAGCAGTACTTC; CDR3 protein: CASSEEGTRGYEQYF
D gene: TRBD1; V gene: TRBV2; J gene: TRBJ1-2; clone size: many; CDR3 DNA: TGTGCCAGGAGTGGACAGGGCCTTAACTATGGCTACACCTTC; CDR3 protein: CARSGQGLNYGYTF
D gene: -; V gene: TRBV24-1; J gene: TRBJ1-1; clone size: -; CDR3 DNA: TGTGCCACCAGTGATGGAGGGGACCTGAACACTGAAGCTTTCTTT; CDR3 protein: CATSDGGDLNTEAFF
D gene: TRBD1; V gene: TRBV19; J gene: TRBJ2-7; clone size: many; CDR3 DNA: TGTGCCAGTAGTATGGGACAGGGGGTCCACGAGCAGTACTTC; CDR3 protein: CASSMGQGVHEQYF
D gene: -; V gene: TRBV25-1; J gene: TRBJ1-6; clone size: many; CDR3 DNA: TGTGCCAGCCAAGAGTATAATTCACCCCTCCACTTT; CDR3 protein: CASQEYNSPLHF
D gene: -; V gene: TRBV6-2/TRBV6-3; J gene: TRBJ2-7; clone size: many; CDR3 DNA: TGTGCCAGCAGTGACAGTGGCCGGGGCGAGCAGTACTTC; CDR3 protein: CASSDSGRGEQYF
D gene: -; V gene: TRBV7-6; J gene: TRBJ2-5; clone size: many; CDR3 DNA: TGTGCCAGCAGCTTAGCGAGCGGGCAGCAAGAGACCCAGTACTTC; CDR3 protein: CASSLASGQQETQYF
D gene: TRBD2; V gene: TRBV11-2; J gene: TRBJ2-3; clone size: many; CDR3 DNA: TGTGCCAGCAGCTTAGGAATGCCTAGCGGGGGCGGAACAGCGCAGTATTTT; CDR3 protein: CASSLGMPSGGGTAQYF
D gene: -; V gene: TRBV4-1; J gene: TRBJ1-1; clone size: -; CDR3 DNA: TGCGCCAGCAGCCATAGCCCCCCCACCGGGGCAATAACTGAAGCTTTCTTT; CDR3 protein: CASSHSPPTGAITEAFF
D gene: -; V gene: TRBV12-3/TRBV12-4; J gene: TRBJ1-2; clone size: many; CDR3 DNA: TGTGCCAGCAGTTGGTCTCGCTACTATGGCTACACCTTC; CDR3 protein: CASSWSRYYGYTF
D gene: -; V gene: TRBV12-5; J gene: TRBJ2-5; clone size: many; CDR3 DNA: TGTGCTAGTGGTTTGGGCGAGACCCAGTACTTC; CDR3 protein: CASGLGETQYF
D gene: TRBD2; V gene: TRBV12-3/TRBV12-4; J gene: TRBJ2-5; clone size: -; CDR3 DNA: TGTGCCAGCAGCCCGGGACTAGCAAGGATCCGAGAGACCCAGTACTTC; CDR3 protein: CASSPGLARIRETQYF
D gene: TRBD2; V gene: TRBV12-3/TRBV12-4; J gene: TRBJ2-4; clone size: many; CDR3 DNA: TGTGCCAGCAGTCGCGGGGGGGCCCCCAACATTCAGTACTTC; CDR3 protein: CASSRGGAPNIQYF
D gene: -; V gene: TRBV6-5; J gene: TRBJ1-1; clone size: -; CDR3 DNA: TGTGCCAGCATGTTGGGGGGCACTGAAGCTTTCTTT; CDR3 protein: CASMLGGTEAFF
D gene: TRBD1; V gene: TRBV4-1; J gene: TRBJ2-5; clone size: few; CDR3 DNA: TGCGCCAGCAGCCCAACAACAGGGGCCCAGTACTTC; CDR3 protein: CASSPTTGAQYF
D gene: -; V gene: TRBV6-1; J gene: TRBJ2-7; clone size: -; CDR3 DNA: TGTGCCAGCGTCCCCGGGAGGACAGGGTCCTACGAGCAGTACTTC; CDR3 protein: CASVPGRTGSYEQYF
D gene: TRBD1; V gene: TRBV6-1; J gene: TRBJ1-5; clone size: -; CDR3 DNA: TGTGCCAGCAGTGTACAGGGGGCTCGCAATCAGCCCCAGCATTTT; CDR3 protein: CASSVQGARNQPQHF
D gene: -; V gene: TRBV11-2; J gene: TRBJ1-2; clone size: once; CDR3 DNA: TGTGCCAGCAGCAAGTTGGGAAGGGGCGATGGCTACACCTTC; CDR3 protein: CASSKLGRGDGYTF
D gene: -; V gene: TRBV19; J gene: TRBJ2-7; clone size: many; CDR3 DNA: TGTGCCAGTAGTGACAGGATCCGTGGCGAGCAGTACTTC; CDR3 protein: CASSDRIRGEQYF
D gene: -; V gene: TRBV6-2/TRBV6-3; J gene: TRBJ2-7; clone size: many; CDR3 DNA: TGTGCCAGCAGTTACCGACAGGACACCTCCTACGAGCAGTACTTC; CDR3 protein: CASSYRQDTSYEQYF
D gene: -; V gene: TRBV7-6; J gene: TRBJ1-6; clone size: many; CDR3 DNA: TGTGCCAGCAGCTTAGAAAGGGATTCACCCCTCCACTTT; CDR3 protein: CASSLERDSPLHF
D gene: -; V gene: TRBV12-3/TRBV12-4; J gene: TRBJ2-2; clone size: many; CDR3 DNA: TGTGCCAGCACCGCGAGAGGGGGGGCCGGGGAGCTGTTTTTT; CDR3 protein: CASTARGGAGELFF
D gene: -; V gene: TRBV24-1; J gene: TRBJ1-5; clone size: many; CDR3 DNA: TGTGCCACCAGTGACTCAGGCGCCGATGGGCCCCAGCATTTT; CDR3 protein: CATSDSGADGPQHF
D gene: -; V gene: TRBV7-2; J gene: TRBJ2-5; clone size: few; CDR3 DNA: TGTGCCAGCAGCATCGTAGCGGCCCGGGGGGAGACCCAGTACTTC; CDR3 protein: CASSIVAARGETQYF
D gene: TRBD1; V gene: TRBV12-3/TRBV12-4; J gene: TRBJ2-5; clone size: -; CDR3 DNA: TGTGCCAGCAGAATACTGACAGGGCCGGGAGAGACCCAGTACTTC; CDR3 protein: CASRILTGPGETQYF
D gene: -; V gene: TRBV7-3; J gene: TRBJ2-5; clone size: many; CDR3 DNA: TGTGCCAGCAGCCAGGGGGGCGGGCCCCAAGAGACCCAGTACTTC; CDR3 protein: CASSQGGGPQETQYF
D gene: -; V gene: TRBV19; J gene: TRBJ1-2; clone size: -; CDR3 DNA: TGTGCCAGTAGGGTCCTCGAAAGACCGCATAACTATGGCTACACCTTC; CDR3 protein: CASRVLERPHNYGYTF
D gene: -; V gene: TRBV19; J gene: TRBJ1-2; clone size: -; CDR3 DNA: TGTGCCAGTAGTATGGGAGGGGCGGGTGGCTACACCTTC; CDR3 protein: CASSMGGAGGYTF
D gene: -; V gene: TRBV7-8; J gene: TRBJ1-2; clone size: many; CDR3 DNA: TGTGCCAGCAGCTTATCTTTACTTAACAACTATGGCTACACCTTC; CDR3 protein: CASSLSLLNNYGYTF
D gene: -; V gene: TRBV7-2; J gene: TRBJ1-5; clone size: few; CDR3 DNA: TGTGCCAGCAGCACTCGGGAGGGGAATCAGCCCCAGCATTTT; CDR3 protein: CASSTREGNQPQHF
D gene: TRBD2; V gene: TRBV12-5; J gene: TRBJ2-5; clone size: many; CDR3 DNA: TGTGCTAGTGGTTTAGGGGTAGCGGGGGGCCGACTTCAAGAGACCCAGTACTTC; CDR3 protein: CASGLGVAGGRLQETQYF
D gene: -; V gene: TRBV3-1; J gene: TRBJ2-7; clone size: -; CDR3 DNA: TGTGCCAGCAGCCAAAGGGACCTCCGTGCCTACGAGCAGTACTTC; CDR3 protein: CASSQRDLRAYEQYF
D gene: -; V gene: TRBV29-1; J gene: TRBJ2-5; clone size: many; CDR3 DNA: TGCAGCGTTGAAGAGGCGGGGCAAGAGACCCAGTACTTC; CDR3 protein: CSVEEAGQETQYF
D gene: TRBD1; V gene: TRBV24-1; J gene: TRBJ2-5; clone size: many; CDR3 DNA: TGTGCCACCAGTGATCTCACCGACAGGGGAATGGAGACCCAGTACTTC; CDR3 protein: CATSDLTDRGMETQYF
D gene: -; V gene: TRBV20-1; J gene: TRBJ1-1; clone size: few; CDR3 DNA: TGCAGTGTTCCGTCTCACAGGACGACTGAAGCTTTCTTT; CDR3 protein: CSVPSHRTTEAFF
D gene: -; V gene: TRBV11-2; J gene: TRBJ2-5; clone size: -; CDR3 DNA: TGTGCCAGCAGCATCCTCGAGACCCAGTACTTC; CDR3 protein: CASSILETQYF
D gene: -; V gene: TRBV5-4; J gene: TRBJ1-5; clone size: few; CDR3 DNA: TGTGCCAGCAGCTTGGCCTATAGGTGGGGTCAGCCCCAGCATTTT; CDR3 protein: CASSLAYRWGQPQHF
D gene: -; V gene: TRBV9; J gene: TRBJ2-5; clone size: many; CDR3 DNA: TGTGCCAGCAGCACCGAGGGTAAAGAGACCCAGTACTTC; CDR3 protein: CASSTEGKETQYF
D gene: -; V gene: TRBV12-3/TRBV12-4; J gene: TRBJ1-5; clone size: many; CDR3 DNA: TGTGCCAGCAGTTTGCGTACGGGTATCGGTCAGCCCCAGCATTTT; CDR3 protein: CASSLRTGIGQPQHF
D gene: -; V gene: TRBV20-1; J gene: TRBJ1-1; clone size: many; CDR3 DNA: TGCAGCAGGGGGAACACTGAAGCTTTCTTT; CDR3 protein: CSRGNTEAFF
D gene: -; V gene: TRBV7-6; J gene: TRBJ1-6; clone size: many; CDR3 DNA: TGTGCCAGCAGCTTAGAGGTAGATTCACCCCTCCACTTT; CDR3 protein: CASSLEVDSPLHF
D gene: -; V gene: TRBV7-2; J gene: TRBJ1-5; clone size: many; CDR3 DNA: TGTGCCAGCAGCTTGCTGGGAGGCAATCAGCCCCAGCATTTT; CDR3 protein: CASSLLGGNQPQHF
D gene: TRBD2; V gene: TRBV20-1; J gene: TRBJ2-5; clone size: few; CDR3 DNA: TGCAGTGCTGCCGGCCTAGCGGGGGATCAAGAGACCCAGTACTTC; CDR3 protein: CSAAGLAGDQETQYF
D gene: -; V gene: TRBV24-1; J gene: TRBJ1-2; clone size: many; CDR3 DNA: TGTGCCACCAGTGCCTGGGCGGGATATGGCTACACCTTC; CDR3 protein: CATSAWAGYGYTF
D gene: -; V gene: TRBV19; J gene: TRBJ1-2; clone size: many; CDR3 DNA: TGTGCCAGTAGTATAGATCGTGACAGCCATAAGGATGGCTACACCTTC; CDR3 protein: CASSIDRDSHKDGYTF
D gene: -; V gene: TRBV19; J gene: TRBJ1-6; clone size: -; CDR3 DNA: TGTGCCAGTAGGAGTACCATCAGGGGCCTGGATTCACCCCTCCACTTT; CDR3 protein: CASRSTIRGLDSPLHF
D gene: TRBD1; V gene: TRBV7-9; J gene: TRBJ1-2; clone size: many; CDR3 DNA: TGTGCCAGCAGCACCGGGACAGTTTCGCATGGCTACGCCTTC; CDR3 protein: CASSTGTVSHGYAF